Each of the 8 T cell receptor beta chains below was sequenced from the same sample in a study of Ad26.COV2.S vaccination and SARS-CoV-2 variants. The treatment denotes: 15 to 20 received Ad26.COV2.S at low or high dose, single or two shots; about 5 received placebo; per-sample allocation not given. Vaccine and placebo recipients were sampled on day 63 after the first injection. The repertoire was sequenced with immunoSEQ multiplex PCR; TCRdb's copy has only in-frame clones and lacks some. Among a few hundred thousand clones, approximately 83% were seen once, and the ten largest hold around 7.3%. The sequences come from peripheral blood, collected in a trial of Ad26.COV2.S vaccine versus placebo. These receptors were collected from a person between 18 and 65 years old who received the Ad26.COV2.S COVID-19 vaccine or a placebo.

This sequence joins TRBV5-4 and TRBJ1-2; tentative D call: TRBD1 (5 bases). Germline CDR1 and CDR2: SGHNT and YYREEE (reference sequence). Trimming took off 5 bases at V and 5 bases at J, with 13 bases between the two ends. The CDR3 extends over 13 amino acids. CDR3 nucleotide sequence: TGTGCCAGCAGTGGGGACGGAGAGTATGGCTACACCTTC. This codes for CASSGDGEYGYTF.

The V gene is TRBV19, the J gene TRBJ2-3; 9 bases fit TRBD2. The CDR3 spans 15 residues. Trimming removed 6 bases from V and 6 bases from J; junction bases left unmatched: 10. Germline lookup yields CDR1 LNHDA and CDR2 SQIVND (reference sequence). The CDR3 DNA reads as TGTGCCAGTAGCGTGCCGGGACTAGCCAAGGATACGCAGTATTTT. It yields the protein CASSVPGLAKDTQYF.

This chain links TRBV2 with TRBJ1-4; possibly TRBD1 for D (6 bases). V was shortened by 8 bases and J by 6 bases, with 13 bases between the two germline ends. This CDR3 is built from 13 residues. CDR1 SNHLY and CDR2 FYNNEI come from the germline V gene. CDR3 bases: TGTGCCAGCGGAACAGGGATGCATGAAAAACTGTTTTTT. Translation: CASGTGMHEKLFF.

This chain links TRBV11-3 with TRBJ2-1; D not certain. V was shortened by 4 bases and J by 8 bases, with 12 bases between the two germline ends. Per germline, CDR1 SGHNT and CDR2 YENEEA. CDR3 length equals 13 residues. Here the CDR3 reads CASSSGPWDEQFF. CDR3 DNA: TGTGCCAGCAGCTCCGGACCTTGGGATGAGCAGTTCTTC.

The chain carries TRBV18 and TRBJ1-2; 8 bases fit TRBD1. The CDR3 extends over 15 amino acids. J was trimmed by 8 bases and V by 3 bases; bases with no gene match: 11. Germline CDR1 is KGHSH and CDR2 is LQKENI. The CDR3 DNA reads as TGTGCCAGCTCACCCAGGACAGGGCCAGTCGAAGGCTACACCTTC. Residues: CASSPRTGPVEGYTF.

This chain joins TRBV9 and TRBJ1-5; a weak D match, TRBD1 (6 bases). The germline V and J ends were trimmed by 1 base and 4 bases, with 6 bases remaining between them. The CDR3 contains 13 residues. From germline, CDR1 is SGDLS and CDR2 YYNGEE. This CDR3 is CASSVTGNQPQHF. CDR3 in DNA: TGTGCCAGCAGCGTAACAGGGAATCAGCCCCAGCATTTT.

The chain employs TRBV5-6 and TRBJ2-2; D remains ambiguous. Germline V lookup: CDR1 SGHDT, CDR2 YYEEEE. CDR3 length equals 14 residues. Trimming took off 1 base at V and 5 bases at J, with 9 bases between the two ends. The CDR3 nucleotides read TGTGCCAGCAGCTTGTTCTGGAAAACCGGGGAGCTGTTTTTT. Translating it yields CASSLFWKTGELFF.

This clone was seen more than once but under ten times. V and J are TRBV27 and TRBJ1-5; no clear D gene. V gave up 2 bases and J gave up 1 base, with 3 bases separating them. This CDR3 comprises 13 residues. CDR1 MNHEY and CDR2 SMNVEV come from the germline V gene (reference sequence). CDR3 residues: CASSLRSNQPQHF. Here the CDR3 DNA reads TGTGCCAGCAGTTTACGAAGCAATCAGCCCCAGCATTTT.